This T cell receptor (beta chain) comes out of a study of blood T cells in healthy people across ages. After removal of 7 bases from V and 2 bases from J, the junction contained 9 bases not matched to a gene. The germline gives CDR1 SQVTM, CDR2 ANQGSEA. The CDR3 contains 14 residues. About this clonotype itself: The antigen is not known.

The authors ran a second PCR of roughly 7 to 11 cycles using a sample-barcoded 5' primer and a J-beta primer mix. Carrying 12 random nucleotides, a template-switch adaptor labeled each individual cDNA molecule. Each CDR3 protein is one row after TCRdb ran MiXCR on the 5' RACE reads. The table lists about 970,000 distinct CDR3 sequences, roughly 51% of them singletons, with over 20% in the top ten. Study-level points and caveats: While age rose, TCR beta diversity per million T cells dropped in a roughly linear way. Not knowing donor CMV status may have confounded expanded clonotype changes.

Individuals who donated were healthy Caucasians from Russia aged roughly 6 to 100. The clonotype was recovered from a woman aged 60-75 years in good health. The material sequenced was blood. This rearrangement joins TRBV29-1 to TRBJ2-7; 9 bases are shared with TRBD2. The CDR3 loop is CSAVSGSTAYEQYF. The CDR3 bases are TGCAGCGCCGTTAGCGGGAGTACGGCCTACGAGCAGTACTTC.